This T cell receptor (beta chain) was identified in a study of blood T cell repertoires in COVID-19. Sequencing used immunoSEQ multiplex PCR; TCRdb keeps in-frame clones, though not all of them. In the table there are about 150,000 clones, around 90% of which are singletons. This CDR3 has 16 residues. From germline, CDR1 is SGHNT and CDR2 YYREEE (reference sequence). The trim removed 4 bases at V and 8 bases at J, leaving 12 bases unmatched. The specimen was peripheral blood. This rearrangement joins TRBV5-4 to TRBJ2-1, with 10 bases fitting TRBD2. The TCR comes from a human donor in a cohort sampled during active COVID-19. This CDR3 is CASSPPSGSQSDEQFF. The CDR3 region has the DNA TGTGCCAGCAGCCCTCCTAGCGGGAGTCAGTCAGATGAGCAGTTCTTC. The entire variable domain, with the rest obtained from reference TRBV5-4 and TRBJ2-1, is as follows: ETGVTQSPTHLIKTRGQQVTLRCSSQSGHNTVSWYQQALGQGPQFIFQYYREEENGRGNFPPRFSGLQFPNYSSELNVNALELDDSALYLCASSPPSGSQSDEQFFGPGTRLTVL.